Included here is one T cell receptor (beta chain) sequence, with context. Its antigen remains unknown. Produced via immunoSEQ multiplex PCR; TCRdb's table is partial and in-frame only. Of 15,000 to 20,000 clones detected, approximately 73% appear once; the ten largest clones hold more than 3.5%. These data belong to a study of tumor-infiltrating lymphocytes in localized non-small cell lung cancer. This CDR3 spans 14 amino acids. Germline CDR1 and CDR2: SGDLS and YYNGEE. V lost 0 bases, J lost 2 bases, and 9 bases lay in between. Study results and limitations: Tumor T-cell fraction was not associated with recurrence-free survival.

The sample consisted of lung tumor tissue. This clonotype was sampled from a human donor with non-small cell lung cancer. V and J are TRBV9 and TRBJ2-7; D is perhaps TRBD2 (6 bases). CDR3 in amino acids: CASSVGRGAYEQYF. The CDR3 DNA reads TGTGCCAGCAGCGTAGGGCGGGGAGCCTACGAGCAGTACTTC. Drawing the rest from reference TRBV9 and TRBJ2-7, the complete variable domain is DSGVTQTPKHLITATGQRVTLRCSPRSGDLSVYWYQQSLDQGLQFLIQYYNGEERAKGNILERFSAQQFPDLHSELNLSSLELGDSALYFCASSVGRGAYEQYFGPGTRLTVT.